The clone carrying this T cell receptor beta chain came up a few times. What it binds is not known. The CDR3 length is 14 residues. V lost 0 bases to trimming and J lost 6 bases, with 12 bases between them. The V gene's germline CDR1 is LGHNA and CDR2 YNFKEQ. A second PCR of 7 to 11 cycles used a sample-barcoded 5' primer and a J-beta primer mix. TCRdb reprocessed the 5' RACE reads with MiXCR, giving one entry per CDR3 protein. This table holds fewer than 900,000 distinct CDR3 sequences, 49% found once. This entry comes from a study of blood T cells in healthy people across ages. General study findings and limits: Aged donors had fewer naive CD4+ cells and lower diversity than long-lived donors. When one million T cells were used, diversity estimates were thought to be underestimates.

Sequenced material: blood. The chain recombines TRBV4-2 with TRBJ2-7; D is uncertain. This clonotype was obtained from a woman aged 60-70 years in good health. The CDR3 DNA is TGTGCCAGCAGCCAAGATAGGGCAGGCAGCGAGCAGTACTTC. Its protein is CASSQDRAGSEQYF.